This T cell receptor (beta chain) was recorded in a study of T cells in tuberculosis. Study information: Sequenced TCRs come from CD1B-GMM tetramer-binding T cells. A South African cohort included IGRA-negative adolescents, latently infected IGRA-positive adolescents and adults with active tuberculosis. General study points: Smaller distances to GMM-specific TCRs suggested their expansion in active tuberculosis.

Details on this clone: What it binds is not known.

Germline V gives CDR1 SGDLS, CDR2 YYNGEE. This CDR3 region has 16 residues. The V and J ends lost 0 bases and 5 bases, in that order; junction bases with no gene match: 6. Time point described: new active TB diagnosis, blood taken before or within 7 days of starting treatment. Produced via immunoSEQ multiplex PCR; TCRdb's table is partial and in-frame only. Here the sample spans tens of thousands of clones, about 85% being singletons. The clonotype comes from an adult with tuberculosis. This sample comprised PBMCs, obtained at tuberculosis diagnosis. This rearrangement joins TRBV9 to TRBJ2-1; 9 bases align to TRBD2. The DNA for the CDR3 is TGTGCCAGCAGCGTAGCCCCAGCGGGGGGTGACAATGAGCAGTTCTTC. Amino acids: CASSVAPAGGDNEQFF.